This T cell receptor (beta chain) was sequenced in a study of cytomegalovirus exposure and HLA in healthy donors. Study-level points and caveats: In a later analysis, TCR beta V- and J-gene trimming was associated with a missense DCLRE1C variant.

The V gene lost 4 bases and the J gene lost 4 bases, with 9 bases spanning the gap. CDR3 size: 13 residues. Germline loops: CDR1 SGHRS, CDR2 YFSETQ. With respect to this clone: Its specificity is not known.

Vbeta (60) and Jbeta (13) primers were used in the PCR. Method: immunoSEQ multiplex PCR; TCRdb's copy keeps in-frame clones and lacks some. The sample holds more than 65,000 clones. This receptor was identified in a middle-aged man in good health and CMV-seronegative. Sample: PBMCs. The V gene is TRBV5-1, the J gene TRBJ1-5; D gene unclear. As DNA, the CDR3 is TGCGCCAGCAGCGGCCGGGAAAATCAGCCCCAGCATTTT. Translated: CASSGRENQPQHF.